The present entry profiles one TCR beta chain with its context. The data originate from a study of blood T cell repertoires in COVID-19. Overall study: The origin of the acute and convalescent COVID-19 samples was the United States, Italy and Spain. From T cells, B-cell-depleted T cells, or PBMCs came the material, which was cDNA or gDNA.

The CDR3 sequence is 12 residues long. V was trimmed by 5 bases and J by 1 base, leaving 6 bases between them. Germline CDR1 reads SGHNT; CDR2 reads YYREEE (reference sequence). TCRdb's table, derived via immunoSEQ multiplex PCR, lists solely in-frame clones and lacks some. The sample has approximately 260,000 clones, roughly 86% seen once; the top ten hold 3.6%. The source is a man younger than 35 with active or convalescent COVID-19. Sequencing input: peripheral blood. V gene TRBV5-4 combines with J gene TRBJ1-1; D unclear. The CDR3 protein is CASRNGNTEAFF. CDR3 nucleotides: TGTGCCAGCAGGAACGGGAACACTGAAGCTTTCTTT.